The source of this T cell receptor beta chain is a study of blood T cell repertoires in COVID-19. Sequencing was performed with immunoSEQ multiplex PCR; in TCRdb, only in-frame clones are kept and a portion is missing. The sample gives more than 75,000 clones, 75% to 90% of which show up once; 0.95% to 1.5% is in the top ten. Germline CDR1 reads KGHSH; CDR2 reads LQKENI. The CDR3 covers 14 residues. V was cut by 6 bases and J by 7 bases, with 18 bases left in between. The gene calls are TRBV18 and TRBJ1-1; a possible D gene is TRBD1 (6 bases). Source material: peripheral blood. The sequence was collected from a man older than 75 with active or convalescent COVID-19. The CDR3 sequence is CASSPGTLRFEAFF. For the CDR3, the DNA is TGTGCCAGCTCCCCCGGGACACTTCGATTTGAAGCTTTCTTT.